This T cell receptor beta chain was captured by sequencing in a study of CD8 T cells in Susac syndrome. Random-hexamer reverse transcription was applied to roughly 0.5 to 1 ug RNA. TCRdb reanalysed the immunoSEQ multiplex PCR reads using MiXCR and keeps one entry per CDR3 protein. This table has approximately 110,000 distinct CDR3 sequences, approximately 96% appearing once. TEMRA cells were FACS-enriched, with CD8+ and CD4+ T cells isolated negatively. This receptor was identified in a human donor in good health. Sequenced: CD4+ T cells from PBMCs.

The CDR3 nucleotides read TGTGCCACCAGCAGAGCTGGGACTAGCGGGAGGAACACCGGGGAGCTGTTTTTT. Its protein product is CATSRAGTSGRNTGELFF. This chain joins TRBV15 and TRBJ2-2; 14 bases line up with TRBD2. With V trimmed by 1 base and J by 1 base, 2 bases remained unmatched. This CDR3 has 18 residues. Germline CDR1 is LNHNV and CDR2 is YYDKDF (reference sequence).